The 21 T cell receptor beta chains below were found in one sample sequenced in a study of T cells after yellow fever vaccination. In TCRdb, the 5' RACE reads were re-called with MiXCR into one record per CDR3 protein. The sample records about 200,000 distinct CDR3 sequences, approximately 3% being singletons. This sample comprised CD4+ T cells sorted from PBMCs, obtained 10 days after the yellow fever booster vaccination. The receptors originated from a man between 18 and 35 years old who received the YFV17D yellow fever vaccine.

The rearrangement joins TRBV7-7 to TRBJ2-2, with TRBD2 matching over 8 bases. This CDR3 has 16 residues. V trimming: 1 base; J trimming: 6 bases; junction bases outside the gene matches: 7. Germline CDR1 SSHAT, CDR2 FNYEAQ (reference sequence). The CDR3 DNA reads TGTGCCAGCAGCTTAGGGGCGGGGGGTTACCCCGGGGAGCTGTTTTTT. Translation: CASSLGAGGYPGELFF.

V gene TRBV5-1 combines with J gene TRBJ2-5, with TRBD1 as a possible D gene (6 bases). V lost 7 bases and J 2 bases, leaving 12 bases between the germline ends. Germline lookup yields CDR1 SGHRS and CDR2 YFSETQ. CDR3 length equals 13 residues. The CDR3 sequence: CASAATGQETQYF. The CDR3 DNA is TGCGCCAGCGCCGCCACAGGGCAAGAGACCCAGTACTTC. The whole variable domain, remainder taken from reference TRBV5-1 and TRBJ2-5, is KAGVTQTPRYLIKTRGQQVTLSCSPISGHRSVSWYQQTPGQGLQFLFEYFSETQRNKGNFPGRFSGRQFSNSRSEMNVSTLELGDSALYLCASAATGQETQYFGPGTRLLVL.

The sample holds many counts of this clonotype. The chain joins TRBV7-9 to TRBJ2-1; 13 bases line up with TRBD2. The length of the CDR3 is 16 residues. The germline CDR1 and CDR2 sequences are SEHNR and FQNEAQ (reference sequence). After removal of 5 bases from V and 9 bases from J, the junction contained 10 bases not matched to a gene. The CDR3 region has the DNA TGTGCCAGCAGCCGATCAACTAGCGGGGGGGCCCGTGAGCAGTTCTTC. Its protein product is CASSRSTSGGAREQFF. Filled out from reference TRBV7-9 and TRBJ2-1, the complete variable domain reads DTGVSQNPRHKITKRGQNVTFRCDPISEHNRLYWYRQTLGQGPEFLTYFQNEAQLEKSRLLSDRFSAERPKGSFSTLEIQRTEQGDSAMYLCASSRSTSGGAREQFFGPGTRLTVL.

This clonotype was counted a few times. The chain uses TRBV7-8 and TRBJ2-1, with D tentatively TRBD1 (5 bases). The CDR3 covers 14 residues. The germline V gene has CDR1 SGHVS and CDR2 FQNEAQ. The germline V and J ends were trimmed by 5 bases and 3 bases, with 11 bases remaining between them. CDR3: CASSPGYVYNEQFF. The CDR3 region has the DNA TGTGCCAGCAGCCCAGGGTACGTCTACAATGAGCAGTTCTTC.

This clonotype was found many times. The chain joins TRBV12-5 to TRBJ2-7; D may be TRBD1 or TRBD2 (5 bases each). Germline CDR1 is LGHNT and CDR2 is FRNRAP. V shed 3 bases and J shed 7 bases, with 19 bases lying between them. CDR3 size: 15 residues. The CDR3 region has the DNA TGTGCTAGTGGTTTAAGACGGGGCCCCTACGGGGAGCAGTACTTC. Protein sequence: CASGLRRGPYGEQYF. Drawing the rest from reference TRBV12-5 and TRBJ2-7, the complete variable domain is DARVTQTPRHKVTEMGQEVTMRCQPILGHNTVFWYRQTMMQGLELLAYFRNRAPLDDSGMPKDRFSAEMPDATLATLKIQPSEPRDSAVYFCASGLRRGPYGEQYFGPGTRLTVT.

This clonotype has at least ten counts. The rearrangement uses TRBV12-3 or TRBV12-4 and TRBJ2-7; TRBD1 is a possible D gene (6 bases). V dropped 6 bases and J dropped 0 bases, with 12 bases sitting between them. The CDR3 contains 14 residues. As DNA, the CDR3 is TGTGCCAGCAGACACCAGGGGAGCTCCTACGAGCAGTACTTC. This sequence encodes CASRHQGSSYEQYF.

The sample holds many counts of this clonotype. This chain joins TRBV7-2 and TRBJ2-3; D is undetermined. The CDR3 is made up of 14 amino acids. From germline, CDR1 is SGHTA and CDR2 FQGNSA. The V end lost 2 bases, the J end lost 6 bases, and 12 bases lay between the germline ends. CDR3 sequence: CASSLLIGLDTQYF. The CDR3 DNA reads as TGTGCCAGCAGCTTATTAATAGGGCTCGATACGCAGTATTTT.

This clonotype was found many times. This chain links TRBV4-3 with TRBJ2-2; TRBD1 is a possible D gene (6 bases). The CDR3 has 20 residues. Germline assignment: CDR1 LGHNA and CDR2 YSLEER. V was shortened by 8 bases and J by 0 bases, with 28 bases between the two germline ends. The CDR3 sequence: CASHLPETGTTAPNTGELFF. CDR3 DNA sequence: TGCGCCAGCCATCTCCCTGAAACCGGGACAACGGCCCCGAACACCGGGGAGCTGTTTTTT.

The genes are TRBV29-1 and TRBJ2-1; 10 bases fit TRBD2. Losses at the gene ends were 5 bases for V and 0 bases for J; bases not matched to a gene: 16. CDR1 is SQVTM, CDR2 ANQGSEA, per germline. This CDR3 contains 19 residues. The DNA for the CDR3 is TGCAGCGTTTCTCGGTGGCTAGCGGGGGCGCTGAGCTCCTACAATGAGCAGTTCTTC. This gives the protein CSVSRWLAGALSSYNEQFF.

This clonotype was counted ten times or more. V usage is TRBV5-6 and J usage is TRBJ1-1; D not resolved. Germline V gives CDR1 SGHDT, CDR2 YYEEEE. There are 14 residues in the CDR3. V gave up 0 bases and J gave up 5 bases, with 11 bases separating them. The CDR3 DNA reads TGTGCCAGCAGCTTGGCCCTTTGGGGTACTGAAGCTTTCTTT. It yields the protein CASSLALWGTEAFF.

This clonotype was counted many times. Here the CDR3 reads CASKSGASGTDTQYF. DNA of the CDR3: TGTGCCAGCAAATCCGGGGCCTCAGGCACAGATACGCAGTATTTT. The J gene is TRBJ2-3, the V gene TRBV28; D may match TRBD1 or TRBD2 (5 bases each). This CDR3 is 15 amino acids long. Germline CDR1 MDHEN, CDR2 SYDVKM. V dropped 7 bases and J dropped 1 base, with 15 bases sitting between them. Together with reference TRBV28 and TRBJ2-3, the CDR3 gives the full variable domain: DVKVTQSSRYLVKRTGEKVFLECVQDMDHENMFWYRQDPGLGLRLIYFSYDVKMKEKGDIPEGYSVSREKKERFSLILESASTNQTSMYLCASKSGASGTDTQYFGPGTRLTVL.

In its sample, this clonotype was seen many times. This chain links TRBV5-1 with TRBJ1-5; D is uncertain. Germline CDR1 and CDR2: SGHRS and YFSETQ. V lost 3 bases and J lost 0, with 10 bases in between. CDR3 length: 15 residues. Here the CDR3 reads CASSSDGYSNQPQHF. CDR3 DNA sequence: TGCGCCAGCAGCTCGGACGGATATAGCAATCAGCCCCAGCATTTT. Complete variable domain (other parts from reference TRBV5-1 and TRBJ1-5): KAGVTQTPRYLIKTRGQQVTLSCSPISGHRSVSWYQQTPGQGLQFLFEYFSETQRNKGNFPGRFSGRQFSNSRSEMNVSTLELGDSALYLCASSSDGYSNQPQHFGDGTRLSIL.

The genes are TRBV5-1 and TRBJ1-1, with a tentative D call TRBD1 (6 bases). The CDR3 contains 12 residues. Germline V lookup: CDR1 SGHRS, CDR2 YFSETQ. Trimming removed 0 bases from V and 11 bases from J, with 11 bases in between. The chain's CDR3 is CASSLAPGDAFF. CDR3 nucleotides: TGCGCCAGCAGCTTGGCCCCAGGGGATGCTTTCTTT.

This chain connects TRBV20-1 to TRBJ2-2; 8 positions match TRBD2. The germline CDR1 and CDR2 sequences are DFQATT and SNEGSKA (reference sequence). With 5 bases clipped from V and 3 bases from J, the junction kept 5 bases outside the gene matches. The CDR3 spans 14 residues. The CDR3 DNA sequence: TGCAGTGCTGCAAATAGCGGGGACACCGGGGAGCTGTTTTTT. Translation: CSAANSGDTGELFF.

V usage is TRBV6-1 and J usage is TRBJ1-6; D gene ambiguous. V was cut by 6 bases and J by 9 bases, with 6 bases left in between. Germline CDR1 is MNHNS and CDR2 is SASEGT. The CDR3 has 11 residues. The CDR3 DNA follows: TGTGCCAGCAGCCGCATTTCACCCCTCCACTTT. Its translation is CASSRISPLHF.

The chain joins TRBV15 to TRBJ2-1; 10 bases agree with TRBD1. V was pared by 6 bases and J by 4 bases, with 6 bases of the junction left unmatched. The CDR3 totals 15 residues. CDR1 LNHNV and CDR2 YYDKDF come from the germline V gene (reference sequence). CDR3 sequence (DNA): TGTGCCACCAGGCGGCCGGGACAGGGGTACAATGAGCAGTTCTTC. Translating gives CATRRPGQGYNEQFF.

The chain joins TRBV4-3 to TRBJ2-1; TRBD2 aligns across 9 bases. V shed 2 bases and J 10 bases; nucleotides not matched to a gene: 12. CDR1 and CDR2 from the germline V gene are LGHNA and YSLEER. This CDR3 is built from 16 residues. DNA for the CDR3: TGCGCCAGCAGCCAATGGCGGACTAGCGTGGGGGAAGAGCAGTTCTTC. It specifies CASSQWRTSVGEEQFF.

This clonotype was recorded at least ten times. The chain recombines TRBV12-3 or TRBV12-4 with TRBJ2-1; tentative D call: TRBD2 (6 bases). V was clipped by 4 bases and J by 10 bases, with 14 bases between them. There are 13 residues in the CDR3. The CDR3 reads CASSWGMGGEQFF. DNA for the CDR3: TGTGCCAGCAGTTGGGGGATGGGGGGAGAGCAGTTCTTC.

This clonotype came up a few times. The chain recombines TRBV7-2 with TRBJ1-2, with TRBD1 matching 7 bases. Per the germline V gene, CDR1 is SGHTA and CDR2 is FQGNSA. J was trimmed by 5 bases and V by 1 base; bases with no gene match: 1. This CDR3 region has 13 residues. The CDR3 loop reads CASSLGGQYGYTF. The CDR3 DNA reads TGTGCCAGCAGCTTAGGGGGACAGTATGGCTACACCTTC.

The chain uses TRBV6-6 and TRBJ2-3; TRBD2 might be the D (6 bases). Germline values: CDR1 MNHNY, CDR2 SVGAGI (reference sequence). V lost 8 bases to trimming and J lost 5 bases, with 23 bases between them. The CDR3 has 16 amino acids. As DNA, the CDR3 is TGTGCCAGCGATTTGGGCCGGGACTCCTTGCGAGATACGCAGTATTTT. Its translation: CASDLGRDSLRDTQYF.

The chain employs TRBV4-1 and TRBJ2-7; 12 positions match TRBD2. The J segment lost 3 bases and the V segment lost 1 base, leaving 4 bases of the junction unmatched. The germline gives CDR1 MGHRA, CDR2 YSYEKL. This CDR3 contains 16 residues. CDR3 region: CASSQAGLAGSYEQYV. The CDR3 nucleotides are TGCGCCAGCAGCCAAGCCGGACTAGCGGGGAGCTACGAGCAGTACGTC.